A selection of T cell receptor beta chains follows, all from one sample in a study of blood T cell repertoires in COVID-19. Generated by immunoSEQ multiplex PCR, the TCRdb table keeps only in-frame clones and is missing some. Among approximately 150,000 clones listed, over 80% were seen once. Material for sequencing was PBMCs or T cells enriched from blood (not recorded which). The receptors originated from a man between 65 and 85 years old who had been exposed to COVID-19. Each CDR3 is given with its conserved first and last residue. Fields, in order: D gene, clone size, J gene, V gene, CDR3 protein, CDR3 DNA. D genes are given only for firm matches. Clone size is not always given. Where it is, it says once, few, many or a class for expanded clones.

TRBD2,NA,TRBJ2-2,TRBV7-2,CASSPRATSGGSSGRELFF,TGTGCCAGCAGCCCCCGGGCTACTAGCGGGGGGTCGTCCGGGCGGGAGCTGTTTTTT
TRBD1,NA,TRBJ1-2,TRBV9,CASSVIGGDGYTF,TGTGCCAGCAGCGTAATAGGGGGCGATGGCTACACCTTC
NA,NA,TRBJ1-5,TRBV30,CAWSVAGASYQPQHF,TGTGCCTGGAGTGTCGCAGGGGCGTCGTATCAGCCCCAGCATTTT
NA,few,TRBJ1-1,TRBV10-3,CAISESALPIMNTEAFF,TGTGCCATCAGTGAGTCGGCCCTTCCGATCATGAACACTGAAGCTTTCTTT
TRBD1,once,TRBJ1-4,TRBV6-1,CASSERGPRGSTNEKLFF,TGTGCCAGCAGTGAAAGGGGGCCCCGAGGATCAACTAATGAAAAACTGTTTTTT
NA,NA,TRBJ2-7,TRBV6-5,CASKDQYEQYF,TGTGCCAGCAAAGATCAGTACGAGCAGTACTTC
NA,NA,TRBJ2-5,TRBV3-1/TRBV3-2,CASSQDRTGYQETQYF,TGTGCCAGCAGCCAAGATCGCACAGGGTACCAAGAGACCCAGTACTTC
NA,NA,TRBJ2-7,TRBV12-3/TRBV12-4,CASSLIGEYEQYF,TGTGCCAGCAGTTTGATAGGAGAGTACGAGCAGTACTTC
NA,NA,TRBJ2-2,TRBV28,CASRLRGQGELFF,TGTGCCAGCCGCCTTCGTGGACAGGGGGAGCTGTTTTTT
NA,NA,TRBJ2-3,TRBV4-1,CASSHPGSRADTQYF,TGCGCCAGCAGCCACCCCGGTTCCCGTGCAGATACGCAGTATTTT
NA,NA,TRBJ1-6,TRBV4-3,CASSQEKVAGLNSPLHF,TGCGCCAGCAGCCAAGAAAAGGTCGCCGGACTAAATTCACCCCTCCACTTT
NA,NA,TRBJ2-3,TRBV29-1,CSVELGETQYF,TGCAGCGTTGAATTGGGAGAAACGCAGTATTTT
TRBD1,NA,TRBJ1-1,TRBV3-1/TRBV3-2,CASSQNTGGGTEAFF,TGTGCCAGCAGCCAGAATACAGGGGGGGGAACTGAAGCTTTCTTT
NA,NA,TRBJ1-5,TRBV5-1,CASSGGGSNQPQHF,TGCGCCAGCAGCGGCGGGGGTAGCAATCAGCCCCAGCATTTT
NA,once,TRBJ1-2,TRBV7-9,CASSLAVRAYGYTF,TGTGCCAGCAGCTTAGCCGTCAGGGCCTATGGCTACACCTTC
TRBD2,few,TRBJ2-2,TRBV19,CASKLAGGPRGELFF,TGTGCCAGTAAACTAGCGGGAGGGCCGAGAGGGGAGCTGTTTTTT
NA,NA,TRBJ1-5,TRBV6-5,CASNVRETQPQHF,TGTGCCAGCAATGTAAGGGAGACTCAGCCCCAGCATTTT
NA,NA,TRBJ2-7,TRBV19,CASSIDLTGYEQYF,TGTGCCAGTAGTATAGACCTGACAGGTTACGAGCAGTACTTC
TRBD1,NA,TRBJ1-4,TRBV19,CASSTEFGGQSRTNEKLFF,TGTGCCAGTAGTACCGAATTTGGGGGACAGTCAAGAACTAATGAAAAACTGTTTTTT
TRBD2,NA,TRBJ2-1,TRBV2,CASREGLAGREQFF,TGTGCCAGCAGGGAGGGACTAGCGGGACGGGAGCAGTTCTTC
TRBD2,NA,TRBJ2-2,TRBV27,CASSWGGDTGELFF,TGTGCCAGCAGTTGGGGGGGGGACACCGGGGAGCTGTTTTTT
NA,NA,TRBJ1-5,TRBV6-4,CASSPEDGQPQHF,TGTGCCAGCAGTCCAGAGGATGGGCAGCCCCAGCATTTT
TRBD1,NA,TRBJ2-7,TRBV18,CASLPGQDRTLYEQYF,TGTGCCAGCTTACCGGGTCAGGACAGGACTCTCTACGAGCAGTACTTC
NA,NA,TRBJ2-1,TRBV24-1,CATSAASVGNEQFF,TGTGCCACCAGTGCGGCTAGCGTTGGCAATGAGCAGTTCTTC
NA,NA,TRBJ1-1,TRBV19,CASSSTGTSRSTEAFF,TGTGCCAGTAGTTCCACCGGGACTTCGAGGAGCACTGAAGCTTTCTTT
TRBD1,NA,TRBJ2-2,TRBV19,CASTPGQGSTGELFF,TGTGCCAGTACCCCGGGACAGGGATCGACCGGGGAGCTGTTTTTT
NA,NA,TRBJ2-1,TRBV4-3,CASSLAGAAYNEQFF,TGCGCCAGCAGCCTCGCGGGGGCGGCCTACAATGAGCAGTTCTTC
TRBD1,NA,TRBJ1-2,TRBV27,CASSLSWDRANYGYTF,TGTGCCAGCAGTTTATCGTGGGACAGGGCAAACTATGGCTACACCTTC
NA,NA,TRBJ1-5,TRBV10-3,CAITWGENQPQHF,TGTGCCATCACCTGGGGAGAGAATCAGCCCCAGCATTTT
NA,once,TRBJ2-2,TRBV4-1,CASSHKPLDSSNTGELFF,TGCGCCAGCAGCCACAAACCCCTGGACAGTTCGAACACCGGGGAGCTGTTTTTT
TRBD2,NA,TRBJ2-1,TRBV14,CASSRGLAGASEQFF,TGTGCCAGCAGCCGAGGACTAGCGGGAGCTTCTGAGCAGTTCTTC
TRBD1,NA,TRBJ1-5,TRBV2,CASSQQGYQPQHF,TGTGCCAGCAGTCAACAGGGGTATCAGCCCCAGCATTTT
TRBD1,NA,TRBJ1-5,TRBV5-1,CASSTTTGVNQPQHF,TGCGCCAGCAGCACGACCACAGGGGTTAATCAGCCCCAGCATTTT
NA,NA,TRBJ2-1,TRBV1,CTSSQDLSSGKRDEQFF,TGCACCAGCAGCCAAGATCTGTCTAGCGGAAAACGGGATGAGCAGTTCTTC
NA,once,TRBJ2-2,TRBV6-5,CASSHLLANTGELFF,TGTGCCAGCAGTCACCTACTCGCGAACACCGGGGAGCTGTTTTTT
TRBD1,NA,TRBJ1-2,TRBV5-4,CASSGSGTGNGYTF,TGTGCCAGCAGCGGGTCCGGGACAGGGAATGGCTACACCTTC
TRBD1,NA,TRBJ1-1,TRBV15,CATSRGQGKTEAFF,TGTGCCACCAGCAGAGGACAGGGGAAAACTGAAGCTTTCTTT
TRBD2,NA,TRBJ2-3,TRBV5-6,CASSHQRDTDTQYF,TGTGCCAGCAGCCACCAGCGGGACACAGATACGCAGTATTTT
NA,NA,TRBJ1-5,TRBV5-8,CASSLDSSFQPQHF,TGTGCCAGCAGCTTGGATAGTAGCTTTCAGCCCCAGCATTTT
TRBD2,NA,TRBJ2-5,TRBV11-2,CASSSSIAGQETQYF,TGTGCCAGCAGCTCTTCCATAGCGGGGCAAGAGACCCAGTACTTC
NA,NA,TRBJ2-1,TRBV4-1,CASSSRANEQFF,TGCGCCAGCAGCTCCAGGGCCAATGAGCAGTTCTTC
NA,NA,TRBJ1-5,TRBV19,CASIIGPNQPQHF,TGTGCCAGTATTATTGGCCCGAATCAGCCCCAGCATTTT
NA,NA,TRBJ1-6,TRBV4-3,CASSQDGWRSPLHF,TGCGCCAGCAGCCAAGATGGTTGGCGGTCACCCCTCCACTTT
NA,NA,TRBJ1-4,TRBV6-5,CASSRNPSTNEKLFF,TGTGCCAGCAGTCGTAATCCTTCAACTAATGAAAAACTGTTTTTT
TRBD1,once,TRBJ2-5,TRBV7-8,CASSLAGTGRQETQYF,TGTGCCAGCAGCTTAGCGGGGACAGGGAGGCAAGAGACCCAGTACTTC
NA,NA,TRBJ2-2,TRBV2,CASGGTVSNTGELFF,TGTGCCAGCGGAGGGACAGTTTCGAACACCGGGGAGCTGTTTTTT
NA,NA,TRBJ1-1,TRBV28,CASKLTENTEAFF,TGTGCCAGCAAATTAACAGAGAACACTGAAGCTTTCTTT
NA,NA,TRBJ2-3,TRBV18,CASSPTAGEDTQYF,TGTGCCAGCTCACCTACGGCAGGGGAAGATACGCAGTATTTT
TRBD1,NA,TRBJ1-1,TRBV7-9,CASTLGQGTEAFF,TGTGCCAGCACCCTTGGACAGGGGACTGAAGCTTTCTTT
NA,many,TRBJ2-1,TRBV6-5,CASKGEKDEQFF,TGTGCCAGCAAGGGGGAGAAGGATGAGCAGTTCTTC
NA,NA,TRBJ1-6,TRBV10-3,CASTGMGTSNSPLHF,TGTGCCTCTACGGGGATGGGGACTTCTAATTCACCCCTCCACTTT
TRBD1,NA,TRBJ1-5,TRBV6-2/TRBV6-3,CASSYSDRGRNQPQHF,TGTGCCAGCAGTTACTCTGACAGGGGGCGTAATCAGCCCCAGCATTTT
TRBD1,NA,TRBJ1-5,TRBV19,CASKQGSRVVGPQHF,TGTGCCAGTAAACAGGGGTCTAGGGTAGTAGGGCCCCAGCATTTT
NA,NA,TRBJ1-2,TRBV11-2,CASSLAAGGRVDGYTF,TGTGCCAGCAGCTTAGCCGCGGGGGGTAGGGTGGATGGCTACACCTTC
TRBD1,NA,TRBJ1-1,TRBV13,CASSQGQGRVAFF,TGTGCCAGCAGCCAGGGACAGGGTCGGGTAGCTTTCTTT
TRBD2,NA,TRBJ2-2,TRBV4-1,CASSQGKLAGGNTGELFF,TGCGCCAGCAGCCAAGGAAAACTAGCGGGGGGAAACACCGGGGAGCTGTTTTTT
TRBD2,NA,TRBJ2-7,TRBV27,CASSPSGSRYEQYF,TGTGCCAGCAGTCCTAGCGGGAGTCGGTACGAGCAGTACTTC
TRBD1,NA,TRBJ1-5,TRBV10-3,CATSQGESNQPQHF,TGTGCCACAAGTCAGGGGGAGAGCAATCAGCCCCAGCATTTT
NA,once,TRBJ2-1,TRBV24-1,CAPPDKPGKFF,TGTGCCCCCCCCGACAAACCGGGGAAGTTCTTC